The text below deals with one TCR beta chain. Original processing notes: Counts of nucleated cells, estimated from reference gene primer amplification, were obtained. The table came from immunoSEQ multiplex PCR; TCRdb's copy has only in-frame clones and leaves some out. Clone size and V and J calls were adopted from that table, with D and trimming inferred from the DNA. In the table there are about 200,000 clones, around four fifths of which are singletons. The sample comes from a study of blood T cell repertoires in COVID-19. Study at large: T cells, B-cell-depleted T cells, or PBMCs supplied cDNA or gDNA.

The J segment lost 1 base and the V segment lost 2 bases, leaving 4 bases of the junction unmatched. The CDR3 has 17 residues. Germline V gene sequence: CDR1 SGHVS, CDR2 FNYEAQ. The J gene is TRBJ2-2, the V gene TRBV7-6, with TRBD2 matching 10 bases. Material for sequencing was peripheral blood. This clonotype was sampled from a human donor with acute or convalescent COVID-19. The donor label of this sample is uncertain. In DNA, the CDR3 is TGTGCCAGCAGCTTACTAGCGGGAGCCGGGAACACCGGGGAGCTGTTTTTT. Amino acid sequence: CASSLLAGAGNTGELFF.